This T cell receptor (beta chain) appears in the sequencing data of a study of vaccination and CD4 T cells after COVID-19. Whole-study context: At days 161 to 241 and at day 14 post-vaccination, three convalescent patients were sampled. Overlapping spike peptides served as the stimulus for the cells. These peptides came from SARS-CoV-2 and from the common cold coronaviruses HCoV-NL63, HCoV-OC43 and HCoV-229E. The authors gave control cultures a CEFX pool, an HIV-1 Nef pool, or no peptide.

Documented time point: late sampling 161 to 241 days after vaccination in three convalescent patients. Treatment indicated: roughly 10-day PBMC culture with coronavirus spike peptide pools or control peptides (ViraFEST assay). This clonotype showed up just a few times. Its antigen is not known. Trimming removed 1 base at V and 3 bases at J, with 1 base between. CDR1 and CDR2 from the germline V gene are LNHNV and YYDKDF (reference sequence). There are 12 residues in the CDR3. Sequencing of the DNA from cultured CD4+ T cells was carried out with the Oncomine TCR Beta short-read assay. From CD4+ T cells that had been cultured, genomic DNA was extracted. TCRdb used MiXCR to reprocess the PCR reads, holding one entry per CDR3 protein. Here the sample spans approximately 23,000 distinct CDR3 sequences, roughly two fifths being singletons.

The source is a human donor who had recovered from COVID-19. This specimen was CD4+ T cells from blood, cultured in vitro, taken about 7 months after SARS-CoV-2 vaccination. The chain links TRBV15 to TRBJ1-5; D is undetermined. The CDR3 region has the DNA TGTGCCACCAGCAGAGCCAATCAGCCCCAGCATTTT. This codes for CATSRANQPQHF.